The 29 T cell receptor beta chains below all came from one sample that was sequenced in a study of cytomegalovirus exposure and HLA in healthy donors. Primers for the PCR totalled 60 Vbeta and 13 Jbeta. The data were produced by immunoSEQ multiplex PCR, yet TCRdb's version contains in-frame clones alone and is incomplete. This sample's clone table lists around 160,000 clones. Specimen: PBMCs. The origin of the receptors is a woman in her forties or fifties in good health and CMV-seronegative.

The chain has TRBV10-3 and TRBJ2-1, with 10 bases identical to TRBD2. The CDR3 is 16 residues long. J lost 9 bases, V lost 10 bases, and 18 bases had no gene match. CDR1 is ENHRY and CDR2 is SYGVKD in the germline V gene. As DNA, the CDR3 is TGTGCCAGTAAGGCACCCGGGACTAGCGTGGGGGGTGAGCAGTTCTTC. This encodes CASKAPGTSVGGEQFF.

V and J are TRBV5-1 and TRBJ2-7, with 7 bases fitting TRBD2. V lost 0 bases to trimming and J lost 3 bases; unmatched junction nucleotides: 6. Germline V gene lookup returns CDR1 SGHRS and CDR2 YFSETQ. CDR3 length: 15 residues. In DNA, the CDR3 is TGCGCCAGCAGCTTGGCCGCTCTAGCGGACTACGAGCAGTACTTC. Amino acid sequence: CASSLAALADYEQYF.

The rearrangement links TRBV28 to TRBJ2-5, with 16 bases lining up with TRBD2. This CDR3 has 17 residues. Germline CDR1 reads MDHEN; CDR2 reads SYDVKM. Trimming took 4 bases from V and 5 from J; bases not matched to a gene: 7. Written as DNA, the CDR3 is TGTGCCAGCAGTTCGGGACTAGCGGGAGGGAGGGGGGAGACCCAGTACTTC. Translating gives CASSSGLAGGRGETQYF.

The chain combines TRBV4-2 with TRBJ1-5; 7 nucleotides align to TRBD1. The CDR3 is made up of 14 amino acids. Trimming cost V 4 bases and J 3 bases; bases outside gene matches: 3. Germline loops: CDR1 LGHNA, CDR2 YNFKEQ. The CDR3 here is CASSLDRDNQPQHF. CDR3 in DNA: TGTGCCAGCAGCCTCGACAGGGACAATCAGCCCCAGCATTTT.

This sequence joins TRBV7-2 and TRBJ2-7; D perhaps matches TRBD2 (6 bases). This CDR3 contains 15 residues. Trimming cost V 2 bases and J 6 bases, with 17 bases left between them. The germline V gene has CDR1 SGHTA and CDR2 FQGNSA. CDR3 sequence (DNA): TGTGCCAGCAGCTTAAGTACGGGAGTTAGGAGCGAGCAGTACTTC. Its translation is CASSLSTGVRSEQYF. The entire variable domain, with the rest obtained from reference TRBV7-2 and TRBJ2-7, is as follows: GAGVSQSPSNKVTEKGKDVELRCDPISGHTALYWYRQSLGQGLEFLIYFQGNSAPDKSGLPSDRFSAERTGGSVSTLTIQRTQQEDSAVYLCASSLSTGVRSEQYFGPGTRLTVT.

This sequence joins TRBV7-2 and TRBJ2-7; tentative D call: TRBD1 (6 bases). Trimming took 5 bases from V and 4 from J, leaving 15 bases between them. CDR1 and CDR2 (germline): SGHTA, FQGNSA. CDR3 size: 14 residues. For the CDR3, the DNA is TGTGCCAGCAGCGTACAGGGACCCCCATACGAGCAGTACTTC. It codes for CASSVQGPPYEQYF.

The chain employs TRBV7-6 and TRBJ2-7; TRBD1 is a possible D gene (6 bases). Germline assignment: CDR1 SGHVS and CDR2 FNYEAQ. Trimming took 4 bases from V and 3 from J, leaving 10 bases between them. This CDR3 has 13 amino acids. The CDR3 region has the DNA TGTGCCAGCAGCTCTGGACAGAGCTACGAGCAGTACTTC. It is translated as CASSSGQSYEQYF.

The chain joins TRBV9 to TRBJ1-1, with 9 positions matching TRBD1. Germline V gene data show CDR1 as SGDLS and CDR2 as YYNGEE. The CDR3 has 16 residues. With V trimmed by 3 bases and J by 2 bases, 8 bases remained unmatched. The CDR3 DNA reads TGTGCCAGCAGCGCCCCGGGGACAGGGAGAAACACTGAAGCTTTCTTT. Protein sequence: CASSAPGTGRNTEAFF.

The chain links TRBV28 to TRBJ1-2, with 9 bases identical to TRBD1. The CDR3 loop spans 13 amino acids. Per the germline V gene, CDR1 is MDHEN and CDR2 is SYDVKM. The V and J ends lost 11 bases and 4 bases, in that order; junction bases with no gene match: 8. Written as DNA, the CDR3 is TGTGCCTCCTACGGACAGGGGCGCTATGGCTACACCTTC. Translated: CASYGQGRYGYTF.

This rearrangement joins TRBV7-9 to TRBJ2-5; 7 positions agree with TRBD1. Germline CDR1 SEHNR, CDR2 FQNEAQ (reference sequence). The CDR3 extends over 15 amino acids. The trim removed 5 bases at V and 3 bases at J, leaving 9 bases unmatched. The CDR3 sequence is CASSLHYGTEETQYF. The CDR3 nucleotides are TGTGCCAGCAGCCTACACTACGGGACAGAAGAGACCCAGTACTTC.

CDR3 sequence reads: CSVEGQGYEQFF. The CDR3 coding sequence is TGCAGCGTTGAAGGGCAGGGCTATGAGCAGTTCTTC. The rearrangement links TRBV29-1 to TRBJ2-1, with D perhaps matching TRBD1 (5 bases). This CDR3 comprises 12 residues. V was shortened by 1 base and J by 8 bases, with 9 bases between the two germline ends. CDR1 SQVTM and CDR2 ANQGSEA come from the germline V gene.

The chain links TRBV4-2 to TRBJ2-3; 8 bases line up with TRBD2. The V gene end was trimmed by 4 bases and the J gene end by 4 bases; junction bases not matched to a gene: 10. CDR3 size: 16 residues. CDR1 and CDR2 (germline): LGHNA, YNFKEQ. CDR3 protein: CASSLYGGGQADTQYF. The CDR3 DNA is TGTGCCAGCAGCCTCTACGGGGGGGGCCAGGCAGATACGCAGTATTTT.

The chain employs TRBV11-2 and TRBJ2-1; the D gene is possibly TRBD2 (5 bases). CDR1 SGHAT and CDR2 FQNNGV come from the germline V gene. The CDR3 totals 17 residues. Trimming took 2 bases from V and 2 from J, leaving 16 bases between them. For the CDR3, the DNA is TGTGCCAGCAGCTTAAGGGTTAGAGGGAGACCCTACAATGAGCAGTTCTTC. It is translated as CASSLRVRGRPYNEQFF.

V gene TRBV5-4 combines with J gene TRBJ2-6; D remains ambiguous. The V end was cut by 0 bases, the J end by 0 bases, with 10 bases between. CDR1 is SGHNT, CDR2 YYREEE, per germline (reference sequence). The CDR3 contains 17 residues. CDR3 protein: CASSLGARISGANVLTF. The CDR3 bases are TGTGCCAGCAGCTTGGGGGCCAGGATCTCTGGGGCCAACGTCCTGACTTTC.

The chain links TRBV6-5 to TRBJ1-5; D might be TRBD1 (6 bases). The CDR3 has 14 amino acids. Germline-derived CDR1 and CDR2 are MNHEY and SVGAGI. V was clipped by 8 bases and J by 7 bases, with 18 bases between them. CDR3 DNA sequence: TGTGCCAGCGCTTACGCAGGGGTTGGACAGCCCCAGCATTTT. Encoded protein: CASAYAGVGQPQHF.

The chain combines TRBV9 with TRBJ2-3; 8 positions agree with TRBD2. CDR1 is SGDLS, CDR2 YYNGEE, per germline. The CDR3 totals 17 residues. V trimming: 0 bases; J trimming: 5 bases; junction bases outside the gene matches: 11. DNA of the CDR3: TGTGCCAGCAGCGTAGAGGGCGCGGGGGGAGGTGTAGATACGCAGTATTTT. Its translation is CASSVEGAGGGVDTQYF.

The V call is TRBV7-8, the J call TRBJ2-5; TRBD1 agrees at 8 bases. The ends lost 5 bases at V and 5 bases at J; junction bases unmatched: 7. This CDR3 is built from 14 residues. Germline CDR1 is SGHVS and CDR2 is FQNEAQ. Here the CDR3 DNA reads TGTGCCAGCAGCCCCGGACAGGGTGGGGAGACCCAGTACTTC. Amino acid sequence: CASSPGQGGETQYF.

CDR3 coding DNA: TGTGCCTGCAACAGCTACGAGCAGTACTTC. This encodes CACNSYEQYF. The rearrangement uses TRBV30 and TRBJ2-5; D uncertain. The DNA end favors TRBJ2-7, so the J call may be wrong. Germline V gene data show CDR1 as GTSNPN and CDR2 as SVGIG (reference sequence). CDR3 size: 10 residues.

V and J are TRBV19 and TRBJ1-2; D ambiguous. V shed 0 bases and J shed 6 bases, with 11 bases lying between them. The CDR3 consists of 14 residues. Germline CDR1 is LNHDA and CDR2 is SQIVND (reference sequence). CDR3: CASSIDPSVNGYTF. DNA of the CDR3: TGTGCCAGTAGTATAGATCCCTCGGTCAATGGCTACACCTTC.

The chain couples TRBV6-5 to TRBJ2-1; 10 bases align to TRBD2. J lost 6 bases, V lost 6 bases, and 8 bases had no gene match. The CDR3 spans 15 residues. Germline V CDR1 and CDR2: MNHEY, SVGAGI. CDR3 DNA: TGTGCCAGCAGCCAGAGGAGGACTAGCGGCAATGAGCAGTTCTTC. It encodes CASSQRRTSGNEQFF.

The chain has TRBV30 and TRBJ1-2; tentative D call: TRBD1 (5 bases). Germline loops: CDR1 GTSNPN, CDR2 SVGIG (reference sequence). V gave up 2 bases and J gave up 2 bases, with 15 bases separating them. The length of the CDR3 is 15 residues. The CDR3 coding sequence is TGTGCCTGGAGTTCGGGCAGGCAGGGCAACTATGGCTACACCTTC. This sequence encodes CAWSSGRQGNYGYTF. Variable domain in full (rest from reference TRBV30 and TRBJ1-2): SQTIHQWPATLVQPVGSPLSLECTVEGTSNPNLYWYRQAAGRGLQLLFYSVGIGQISSEVPQNLSASRPQDRQFILSSKKLLLSDSGFYLCAWSSGRQGNYGYTFGSGTRLTVV.

The CDR3 DNA is TGCGCCAGCAGCCTGTGGGCGGGAGGCGGCACCGGGGAGCTGTTTTTT. Protein: CASSLWAGGGTGELFF. The chain couples TRBV5-1 to TRBJ2-2; 8 nucleotides agree with TRBD2. CDR3 length: 16 amino acids. The V gene's germline CDR1 is SGHRS and CDR2 YFSETQ. V lost 4 bases, J lost 4 bases, and 9 bases stayed unmatched.

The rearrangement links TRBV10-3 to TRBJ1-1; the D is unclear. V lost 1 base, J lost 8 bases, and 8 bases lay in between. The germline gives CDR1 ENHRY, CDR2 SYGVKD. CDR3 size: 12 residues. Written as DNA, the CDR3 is TGTGCCATCAGTGAGTTCGAGGGCGAAGCTTTCTTT. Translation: CAISEFEGEAFF.

DNA of the CDR3: TGTGCCAGCTCACGACAGGGGGCGGACACTGAAGCTTTCTTT. Protein: CASSRQGADTEAFF. The rearrangement links TRBV18 to TRBJ1-1; 10 nucleotides agree with TRBD1. The germline gives CDR1 KGHSH, CDR2 LQKENI. Trimming at V came to 4 bases and at J to 3 bases, leaving 2 bases not matched to a gene. CDR3 length equals 14 residues.

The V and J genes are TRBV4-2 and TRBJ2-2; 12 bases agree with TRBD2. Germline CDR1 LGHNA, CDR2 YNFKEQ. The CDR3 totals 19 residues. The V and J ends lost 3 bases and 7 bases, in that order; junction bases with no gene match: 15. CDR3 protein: CASSHRTPSGGAMSGELFF. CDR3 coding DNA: TGTGCCAGCAGCCACAGGACCCCTAGCGGGGGGGCAATGAGCGGGGAGCTGTTTTTT.

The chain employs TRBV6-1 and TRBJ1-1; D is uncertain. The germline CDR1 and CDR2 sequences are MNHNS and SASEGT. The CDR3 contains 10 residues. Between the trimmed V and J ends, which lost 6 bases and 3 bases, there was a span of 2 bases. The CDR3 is CASSYTEAFF. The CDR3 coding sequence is TGTGCCAGCAGCTACACTGAAGCTTTCTTT.

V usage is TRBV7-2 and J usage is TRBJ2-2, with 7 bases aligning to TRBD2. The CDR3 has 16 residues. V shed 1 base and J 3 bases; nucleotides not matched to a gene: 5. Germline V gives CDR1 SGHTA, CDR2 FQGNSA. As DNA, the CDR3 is TGTGCCAGCAGCTTAGACCGAGCGGGATACACCGGGGAGCTGTTTTTT. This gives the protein CASSLDRAGYTGELFF.

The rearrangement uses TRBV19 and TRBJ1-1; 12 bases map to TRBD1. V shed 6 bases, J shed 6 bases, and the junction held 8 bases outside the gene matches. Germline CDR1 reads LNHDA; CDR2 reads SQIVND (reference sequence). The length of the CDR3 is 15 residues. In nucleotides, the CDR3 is TGTGCCAGTAGCAGCCCGGGACAGGGGGCCGCTGAAGCTTTCTTT. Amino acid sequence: CASSSPGQGAAEAFF.

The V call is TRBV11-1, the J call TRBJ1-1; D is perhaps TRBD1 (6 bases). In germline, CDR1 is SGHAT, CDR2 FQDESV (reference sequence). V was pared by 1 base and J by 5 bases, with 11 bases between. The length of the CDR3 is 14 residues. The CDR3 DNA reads TGTGCCAGCAGCTTAGACAGGGCTGGGACTGAAGCTTTCTTT. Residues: CASSLDRAGTEAFF.